This T cell receptor (beta chain) is drawn from a study of cytomegalovirus exposure and HLA in healthy donors. The study's findings and limits: The study labeled 170 or so TCR beta chains cytomegalovirus-associated. Researchers reported in a later analysis that a missense DCLRE1C variant was tied to TCR beta V- and J-gene trimming.

Primers: 60 Vbeta forward and 13 Jbeta reverse. TCRdb's table, derived via immunoSEQ multiplex PCR, lists solely in-frame clones and lacks some. The sample lists 150,000 to 200,000 clones, roughly 80% seen once, with around 10% in the top ten. With respect to this clone: Its antigen remains unknown.

The specimen sequenced was PBMCs. The TCR sequence derives from a man between 18 and 35 years old in good health and CMV-seropositive.

Written as DNA, the CDR3 is TGTGCCAGCAGTTACTTGGGGAGCACTGAAGCTTTCTTT. The encoded protein is CASSYLGSTEAFF. The rearrangement uses TRBV6-5 and TRBJ1-1; D gene unclear. Germline V gene sequence: CDR1 MNHEY, CDR2 SVGAGI. V shed 1 base and J shed 4 bases, with 7 bases lying between them. The CDR3 sequence is 13 residues long.